The rows below give T cell receptor beta chains drawn from one sample of a study of T cells after yellow fever vaccination. TCRdb ran MiXCR on the 5' RACE reads and lists one entry per CDR3 protein. Of 170,000 or so distinct CDR3 sequences listed, approximately 6.2% are singletons. The input for sequencing was CD4+ T cells sorted from PBMCs, taken on the day of the first yellow fever vaccination. These receptors came from a man aged 18 to 29 who received the YFV17D yellow fever vaccine. The CDR3 runs from the conserved cysteine through the conserved F or W. The order of the fields is D gene, clone size, J gene, V gene, CDR3 DNA, CDR3 protein. The D gene is left open where the match is weak. Part of the rows lack a size; the others show once, few, many or a class for expanded clones.

d_gene: NA; abundance: few; j_gene: TRBJ1-1; v_gene: TRBV20-1; CDR3nt: TGCAGTGCTAGGCCACTAAACACTGAAGCTTTCTTT; CDR3aa: CSARPLNTEAFF
d_gene: NA; abundance: many; j_gene: TRBJ2-3; v_gene: TRBV7-6; CDR3nt: TGTGCCAGCAGCTTTTACATTCAGGGAACCACAGATACGCAGTATTTT; CDR3aa: CASSFYIQGTTDTQYF
d_gene: TRBD2; abundance: many; j_gene: TRBJ2-3; v_gene: TRBV20-1; CDR3nt: TGCAGTGCTAGGCTACCTGCGGGGGCAGATACGCAGTATTTT; CDR3aa: CSARLPAGADTQYF
d_gene: NA; abundance: many; j_gene: TRBJ2-4; v_gene: TRBV11-1; CDR3nt: TGTGCCAGCAGCCCCAATAGGTACATTCAGTACTTC; CDR3aa: CASSPNRYIQYF
d_gene: NA; abundance: few; j_gene: TRBJ2-2; v_gene: TRBV9; CDR3nt: TGTGCCAGCAGCGAGACAGTACCCACCGGGGAGCTGTTTTTT; CDR3aa: CASSETVPTGELFF
d_gene: NA; abundance: many; j_gene: TRBJ2-3; v_gene: TRBV7-8; CDR3nt: TGTGCCAGCAGCCCCCGACTAGTAACAGATACGCAGTATTTT; CDR3aa: CASSPRLVTDTQYF
d_gene: NA; abundance: many; j_gene: TRBJ1-3; v_gene: TRBV12-3/TRBV12-4; CDR3nt: TGTGCCAGCAGTTTCCCCGGAAACACCATATATTTT; CDR3aa: CASSFPGNTIYF
d_gene: NA; abundance: NA; j_gene: TRBJ2-3; v_gene: TRBV20-1; CDR3nt: TGCAGTGCTAGGCGGGACACCCATAGCACAGATACGCAGTATTTT; CDR3aa: CSARRDTHSTDTQYF
d_gene: NA; abundance: NA; j_gene: TRBJ1-6; v_gene: TRBV18; CDR3nt: TGTGCCAGCTCACCTGGGTACAATTCACCCCTCCACTTT; CDR3aa: CASSPGYNSPLHF
d_gene: NA; abundance: NA; j_gene: TRBJ1-1; v_gene: TRBV7-9; CDR3nt: TGTGCCAGCAGCAAGTCCCGAGCAAGGACTGAAGCTTTCTTT; CDR3aa: CASSKSRARTEAFF
d_gene: TRBD2; abundance: many; j_gene: TRBJ2-1; v_gene: TRBV14; CDR3nt: TGTGCCAGCAGCAACCTAGCGGGGGATCACAATGAGCAGTTCTTC; CDR3aa: CASSNLAGDHNEQFF
d_gene: NA; abundance: few; j_gene: TRBJ1-5; v_gene: TRBV20-1; CDR3nt: TGCAGTGCTAGAGGGGGGTTAAGCAATCAGCCCCAGCATTTT; CDR3aa: CSARGGLSNQPQHF
d_gene: NA; abundance: many; j_gene: TRBJ2-1; v_gene: TRBV1; CDR3nt: TGCACCAGCAGCCTGGGGACTCCGGTCGAGGGGCAGTTCTTC; CDR3aa: CTSSLGTPVEGQFF
d_gene: NA; abundance: many; j_gene: TRBJ2-7; v_gene: TRBV12-5; CDR3nt: TGTGCTAGTGGTGTAAGAAGGGGTCTGTCCTACGAGCAGTACTTC; CDR3aa: CASGVRRGLSYEQYF
d_gene: TRBD1; abundance: few; j_gene: TRBJ1-1; v_gene: TRBV4-3; CDR3nt: TGCGCCAGCAGCCAAGATGCTCCGGGACAGGGGAACACTGAAGCTTTCTTT; CDR3aa: CASSQDAPGQGNTEAFF
d_gene: TRBD1; abundance: many; j_gene: TRBJ1-3; v_gene: TRBV6-5; CDR3nt: TGTGCCAGCAGCCGCGGACAGGTCTCTGGAAACACCATATATTTT; CDR3aa: CASSRGQVSGNTIYF
d_gene: NA; abundance: many; j_gene: TRBJ2-3; v_gene: TRBV6-5; CDR3nt: TGTGCCAGCAGTTACTCGTTTCCGGACAGCACAGATACGCAGTATTTT; CDR3aa: CASSYSFPDSTDTQYF
d_gene: NA; abundance: many; j_gene: TRBJ2-3; v_gene: TRBV21-1; CDR3nt: TGTGCCAGCAGCACCTGGGACAGGGGGACAGATACGCAGTATTTT; CDR3aa: CASSTWDRGTDTQYF
d_gene: NA; abundance: many; j_gene: TRBJ1-1; v_gene: TRBV7-9; CDR3nt: TGTGCCAGCAGTTTAGAATCAGGGTATGGCACTGAAGCTTTCTTT; CDR3aa: CASSLESGYGTEAFF
d_gene: NA; abundance: NA; j_gene: TRBJ2-2; v_gene: TRBV7-6; CDR3nt: TGTGCCAGCAGCTTAGTGACCACCGGGGAGCTGTTTTTT; CDR3aa: CASSLVTTGELFF
d_gene: TRBD2; abundance: many; j_gene: TRBJ2-3; v_gene: TRBV2; CDR3nt: TGTGCCAGCAGTGGCGGGGGGGCCACATACTATACGCAGTATTTT; CDR3aa: CASSGGGATYYTQYF
d_gene: TRBD1; abundance: few; j_gene: TRBJ1-2; v_gene: TRBV5-1; CDR3nt: TGCGCCAGCAGCTTGGACAGGGGCCTTACTAACTATGGCTACACCTTC; CDR3aa: CASSLDRGLTNYGYTF
d_gene: NA; abundance: few; j_gene: TRBJ1-6; v_gene: TRBV21-1; CDR3nt: TGTGCCAGTGGAGGGGGTCGATATCGGCCTAATTCACCCCTCCACTTT; CDR3aa: CASGGGRYRPNSPLHF
d_gene: NA; abundance: few; j_gene: TRBJ2-1; v_gene: TRBV5-1; CDR3nt: TGCGCCAGCGGCTGGGGGCAGTACAATGAGCAGTTCTTC; CDR3aa: CASGWGQYNEQFF
d_gene: NA; abundance: NA; j_gene: TRBJ1-1; v_gene: TRBV29-1; CDR3nt: TGCAGCGTTCAAGGGAACATGAACACTGAAGCTTTCTTT; CDR3aa: CSVQGNMNTEAFF
d_gene: NA; abundance: many; j_gene: TRBJ2-3; v_gene: TRBV6-1; CDR3nt: TGTGCCAGCACCTCTGGCCCGGGCACAGATACGCAGTATTTT; CDR3aa: CASTSGPGTDTQYF
d_gene: TRBD1; abundance: many; j_gene: TRBJ2-2; v_gene: TRBV7-8; CDR3nt: TGTGCCAGCAGCTTAGTAGTGGGACAGGGTGCCGGGGAGCTGTTTTTT; CDR3aa: CASSLVVGQGAGELFF
d_gene: TRBD2; abundance: few; j_gene: TRBJ2-2; v_gene: TRBV19; CDR3nt: TGTGCCAGTAGTCCGGGACTAGCGGGGGGATCCTACACCGGGGAGCTGTTTTTT; CDR3aa: CASSPGLAGGSYTGELFF
d_gene: NA; abundance: many; j_gene: TRBJ2-3; v_gene: TRBV4-3; CDR3nt: TGCGCCAGCAGCCAAGAACCGTTCACAGATACGCAGTATTTT; CDR3aa: CASSQEPFTDTQYF
d_gene: TRBD1; abundance: few; j_gene: TRBJ1-5; v_gene: TRBV6-1; CDR3nt: TGTGCCAGCGAAGGGGGCGGTAAGTGGGAGCCCCAGCATTTT; CDR3aa: CASEGGGKWEPQHF
d_gene: NA; abundance: many; j_gene: TRBJ2-7; v_gene: TRBV2; CDR3nt: TGTGCCAGCAGTGTGCTCTACGAGCAGTACTTC; CDR3aa: CASSVLYEQYF
d_gene: TRBD1; abundance: many; j_gene: TRBJ2-7; v_gene: TRBV20-1; CDR3nt: TGCAGTGCTGGACAGGGGAGAACCTACGAGCAGTACTTC; CDR3aa: CSAGQGRTYEQYF